The 7 T cell receptor beta chains given below trace back to one sample, sequenced in a study of identical twins. TCRdb redid the calling of the 5' RACE reads with MiXCR, one entry per CDR3 protein. Here the sample spans 200,000 to 300,000 distinct CDR3 sequences, roughly a tenth being singletons. Sample: memory T cells sorted from blood. The source is a man in his fifties or sixties in good health.

This chain uses TRBV29-1 with TRBJ1-1, with TRBD1 as a possible D gene (5 bases). V was pared by 5 bases and J by 0 bases, with 13 bases between. The germline CDR1 and CDR2 sequences are SQVTM and ANQGSEA. The CDR3 extends over 14 amino acids. In DNA, the CDR3 is TGCAGCGTTAGGGACCGAGGGATGAACACTGAAGCTTTCTTT. Protein sequence: CSVRDRGMNTEAFF.

The rearrangement joins TRBV7-8 to TRBJ2-1, with 9 positions matching TRBD2. This CDR3 contains 15 residues. Trimming removed 5 bases from V and 12 bases from J; junction bases left unmatched: 14. Germline-derived CDR1 and CDR2 are SGHVS and FQNEAQ. CDR3 amino acids: CASSPDLAGSKRQFF. CDR3 coding DNA: TGTGCCAGCAGCCCTGATCTAGCGGGGTCTAAAAGGCAGTTCTTC.

The genes are TRBV11-2 and TRBJ2-7; 10 nucleotides agree with TRBD2. With 0 bases clipped from V and 7 bases from J, the junction kept 12 bases outside the gene matches. The germline CDR1 and CDR2 sequences are SGHAT and FQNNGV. The CDR3 length is 17 residues. In nucleotides, the CDR3 is TGTGCCAGCAGCTTAGATGCCGGTGGGAGCGGGAGGGGGGAGCAGTACTTC. Translating gives CASSLDAGGSGRGEQYF.

The chain is built from TRBV7-8 and TRBJ1-2, with TRBD1 matching 9 bases. The CDR3 contains 14 residues. Germline trimming cut 2 bases from V and 5 bases from J; bases unmatched to any gene: 3. Germline CDR1 SGHVS, CDR2 FQNEAQ. CDR3 region: CASSLKQGAYGYTF. The CDR3 DNA sequence: TGTGCCAGCAGCTTAAAACAGGGGGCGTATGGCTACACCTTC.

This clonotype has ten or more counts. V usage is TRBV20-1 and J usage is TRBJ1-2, with unresolved D. From germline, CDR1 is DFQATT and CDR2 SNEGSKA (reference sequence). The CDR3 sequence is 12 residues long. The V and J ends lost 3 bases and 2 bases respectively, with 7 bases between them. In nucleotides, the CDR3 is TGCAGTGCTAGCCGTGCAAACTATGGCTACACCTTC. Amino acids: CSASRANYGYTF.

This chain connects TRBV24-1 to TRBJ1-5, with D possibly matching TRBD1 (6 bases). The CDR3 runs 15 residues. Germline-derived CDR1 and CDR2 are KGHDR and SFDVKD. Trimming stripped 4 bases from V and 7 bases from J, with 16 bases between. This CDR3 reads CATSEGTPSDQPQHF. The CDR3 DNA reads as TGTGCCACCAGTGAGGGGACACCCAGCGACCAGCCCCAGCATTTT.

This clonotype was counted many times. V and J are TRBV6-2 or TRBV6-3 and TRBJ1-5, with unresolved D. Trimming cost V 0 bases and J 2 bases, with 14 bases left between them. This CDR3 has 17 amino acids. Germline V gives CDR1 MNHEY, CDR2 SVGEGT. The CDR3 nucleotides are TGTGCCAGCAGTTACTCGACCTCGGGCGGTCGCAATCAGCCCCAGCATTTT. Protein sequence: CASSYSTSGGRNQPQHF.